A selection of T cell receptor beta chains follows, all from one sample in a study of patients and donors after allogeneic stem cell transplantation. TCRdb re-called the RT-PCR reads through MiXCR, storing one row per CDR3 protein. The sample has fewer than 500,000 distinct CDR3 sequences; more than 15% are singletons. Specimen: blood, either unsorted or a sorted T cell fraction (not recorded which). The receptors were sampled from a human donor who was either an allogeneic HSCT recipient or a stem cell or donor lymphocyte infusion donor (not recorded which). It is not recorded whose cells these are; they may come from a transplant donor. Each CDR3 is given with its conserved first and last residue. D genes are given only for firm matches. A clone size is listed for some rows: how often the clone was seen (once, few, many), or a class if it is expanded.

J gene: TRBJ1-1
clone size: many
D gene: .
CDR3 length: 15
V gene: TRBV5-1
CDR3 DNA: TGCGCCAGCAGCTCCCAAGGAGGGATGAACACTGAAGCTTTCTTT
CDR3 protein: CASSSQGGMNTEAFF

J gene: TRBJ2-5
clone size: .
D gene: TRBD2
CDR3 length: 15
V gene: TRBV5-1
CDR3 DNA: TGCGCCAGCAGCTTCCTAGCGGGAGCTTCCGAGACCCAGTACTTC
CDR3 protein: CASSFLAGASETQYF

J gene: TRBJ1-1
clone size: .
D gene: .
CDR3 length: 14
V gene: TRBV6-1
CDR3 DNA: TGTGCCAGTGGGGCCGGGGGACGGGGCACTGAAGCTTTCTTT
CDR3 protein: CASGAGGRGTEAFF

J gene: TRBJ2-5
clone size: few
D gene: TRBD2
CDR3 length: 16
V gene: TRBV4-1
CDR3 DNA: TGCGCCAGCAGCCCCACCGCCGGGACTAGCGAAGAGACCCAGTACTTC
CDR3 protein: CASSPTAGTSEETQYF

J gene: TRBJ2-1
clone size: .
D gene: TRBD2
CDR3 length: 16
V gene: TRBV7-6
CDR3 DNA: TGTGCCAGCAGCTCACGTCTTGGGACTAGCGGCAATGAGCAGTTCTTC
CDR3 protein: CASSSRLGTSGNEQFF

J gene: TRBJ2-3
clone size: many
D gene: .
CDR3 length: 11
V gene: TRBV7-9
CDR3 DNA: TGTGCCAGCAGCATGGACCTGGTAGAGTATTTT
CDR3 protein: CASSMDLVEYF

J gene: TRBJ2-1
clone size: many
D gene: .
CDR3 length: 14
V gene: TRBV10-3
CDR3 DNA: TGTGCCATCAACCGAGCGCAGGGATACAATGAGCAGTTCTTC
CDR3 protein: CAINRAQGYNEQFF

J gene: TRBJ1-5
clone size: few
D gene: TRBD1
CDR3 length: 17
V gene: TRBV24-1
CDR3 DNA: TGTGCCACCAGTGACTCCCACCAGGACAGGGGGAATCAGCCCCAGCATTTT
CDR3 protein: CATSDSHQDRGNQPQHF

J gene: TRBJ2-3
clone size: few
D gene: .
CDR3 length: 12
V gene: TRBV5-1
CDR3 DNA: TGCGCCAGCAGCCGGGACCCAGATACGCAGTATTTT
CDR3 protein: CASSRDPDTQYF

J gene: TRBJ2-3
clone size: few
D gene: TRBD2
CDR3 length: 15
V gene: TRBV7-3
CDR3 DNA: TGTGCCAGCAGCTTATCTAGCGGAATCACAGATACGCAGTATTTT
CDR3 protein: CASSLSSGITDTQYF

J gene: TRBJ2-1
clone size: .
D gene: .
CDR3 length: 16
V gene: TRBV9
CDR3 DNA: TGTGCCAGCAGCGTAGATGGGGCCGGCTCCTACAATGAGCAGTTCTTC
CDR3 protein: CASSVDGAGSYNEQFF

J gene: TRBJ1-6
clone size: many
D gene: .
CDR3 length: 15
V gene: TRBV4-2
CDR3 DNA: TGTGCCAGCAGCGCTCCCGGGGACATGAAATCACCCCTCCACTTT
CDR3 protein: CASSAPGDMKSPLHF

J gene: TRBJ1-1
clone size: few
D gene: TRBD1
CDR3 length: 15
V gene: TRBV12-3/TRBV12-4
CDR3 DNA: TGTGCCAGCAATCAGAAACCGGACAGGGGATCTGAAGCTTTCTTT
CDR3 protein: CASNQKPDRGSEAFF

J gene: TRBJ2-2
clone size: .
D gene: .
CDR3 length: 17
V gene: TRBV12-3/TRBV12-4
CDR3 DNA: TGTGCCAGCAGTTCCGGTACGACAGGCGGGAACACCGGGGAGCTGTTTTTT
CDR3 protein: CASSSGTTGGNTGELFF

J gene: TRBJ1-5
clone size: .
D gene: .
CDR3 length: 15
V gene: TRBV28
CDR3 DNA: TGTGCCAGCAGTTTAAGACAAGACCTAAATCAGCCCCAGCATTTT
CDR3 protein: CASSLRQDLNQPQHF

J gene: TRBJ2-5
clone size: .
D gene: TRBD2
CDR3 length: 17
V gene: TRBV4-2
CDR3 DNA: TGTGCCAGCAGCCGAGAGACTAGCGGGAGGGCCGGAGAGACCCAGTACTTC
CDR3 protein: CASSRETSGRAGETQYF

J gene: TRBJ1-2
clone size: many
D gene: TRBD1
CDR3 length: 15
V gene: TRBV12-3/TRBV12-4
CDR3 DNA: TGTGCCAGCAGTTCCGGTGGGGGACAGCTCTATGGCTACACCTTC
CDR3 protein: CASSSGGGQLYGYTF

J gene: TRBJ2-5
clone size: .
D gene: TRBD1
CDR3 length: 13
V gene: TRBV5-1
CDR3 DNA: TGCGCCAGCAGCTCCGACAGGGTTGAGACCCAGTACTTC
CDR3 protein: CASSSDRVETQYF

J gene: TRBJ2-7
clone size: few
D gene: .
CDR3 length: 13
V gene: TRBV19
CDR3 DNA: TGTGCCAGTAGTACCGACAGAGCCTACGAGCAGTACTTC
CDR3 protein: CASSTDRAYEQYF

J gene: TRBJ2-7
clone size: few
D gene: TRBD2
CDR3 length: 15
V gene: TRBV4-1
CDR3 DNA: TGCGCCAGCAGCCAGGGGACTAGCGGTGCCTACGAGCAGTACTTC
CDR3 protein: CASSQGTSGAYEQYF

J gene: TRBJ1-1
clone size: .
D gene: .
CDR3 length: 15
V gene: TRBV5-1
CDR3 DNA: TGCGCCAGCAGCTTGCTGGCCAGAAGGAACACTGAAGCTTTCTTT
CDR3 protein: CASSLLARRNTEAFF

J gene: TRBJ2-4
clone size: few
D gene: TRBD2
CDR3 length: 16
V gene: TRBV3-1
CDR3 DNA: TGTGCCAGCAGCCCTAGCGGGAGGGCTTCCAAAAACATTCAGTACTTC
CDR3 protein: CASSPSGRASKNIQYF

J gene: TRBJ1-3
clone size: .
D gene: TRBD1
CDR3 length: 14
V gene: TRBV4-3
CDR3 DNA: TGCGCCAGCAGCCCCGGACAGGGTTGGGACACCATATATTTT
CDR3 protein: CASSPGQGWDTIYF

J gene: TRBJ1-3
clone size: few
D gene: TRBD1
CDR3 length: 16
V gene: TRBV2
CDR3 DNA: TGTGCCAGCAGTGGTGACAGGGGGAATATTGGGAACACCATATATTTT
CDR3 protein: CASSGDRGNIGNTIYF

J gene: TRBJ2-1
clone size: few
D gene: .
CDR3 length: 12
V gene: TRBV11-3
CDR3 DNA: TGTGCCAGCAGCTGGGGCGGAAATGAGCAGTTCTTC
CDR3 protein: CASSWGGNEQFF